These 11 T cell receptor beta chains came from one sample sequenced in a study of neurological immune-mediated disorders. TCRdb reanalysed the 5' RACE reads using MiXCR and keeps one entry per CDR3 protein. The repertoire holds about 18,000 distinct CDR3 sequences, with about a quarter as singletons. Sequencing was performed on PBMCs. These receptors were obtained from a man between 50 and 59 years old with HTLV-1-associated myelopathy (HAM/TSP).

This clonotype was seen more than once but under ten times. CDR3 sequence (DNA): TGCAGCGTTGGTACTAGCGGGGGCCAAGAGACCCAGTACTTC. Translation gives CSVGTSGGQETQYF. V gene TRBV29-1 combines with J gene TRBJ2-5; 11 positions agree with TRBD2. Trimming at V came to 4 bases and at J to 1 base, leaving 2 bases not matched to a gene. Germline V gives CDR1 SQVTM, CDR2 ANQGSEA. This CDR3 has 14 residues.

This clonotype was recorded a few times. The chain combines TRBV29-1 with TRBJ2-3; D gene unclear. The CDR3 loop spans 12 amino acids. Trimming cost V 6 bases and J 0 bases, with 7 bases left between them. Germline CDR1 SQVTM, CDR2 ANQGSEA. Here the CDR3 DNA reads TGCAGCGTCGAGACTAGCACAGATACGCAGTATTTT. This translates into CSVETSTDTQYF.

In this sample, this clonotype turned up many times. CDR3 nucleotides: TGTGCCAGCAGCTGGGGCACAGATACGCAGTATTTT. This codes for CASSWGTDTQYF. V gene TRBV7-2 combines with J gene TRBJ2-3, with D hard to call. The CDR3 has 12 amino acids. Germline assignment: CDR1 SGHTA and CDR2 FQGNSA. V dropped 4 bases and J dropped 1 base, with 3 bases sitting between them.

This clonotype was seen ten or more times. The genes are TRBV4-2 and TRBJ2-7, with 7 bases aligning to TRBD2. The germline V gene has CDR1 LGHNA and CDR2 YNFKEQ. The CDR3 is 16 amino acids. The V gene end was trimmed by 1 base and the J gene end by 3 bases; junction bases not matched to a gene: 9. CDR3 in amino acids: CASSQGGGRDFYEQYF. In nucleotides, the CDR3 is TGTGCCAGCAGCCAAGGTGGCGGGAGAGACTTCTACGAGCAGTACTTC.

This clonotype was counted a few times. V is TRBV20-1 and J is TRBJ1-4, with D perhaps TRBD1 (5 bases). With 6 bases removed from V and 7 bases from J, the gap between germline ends came to 15 bases. The CDR3 loop spans 13 amino acids. CDR1 and CDR2 from the germline V gene are DFQATT and SNEGSKA (reference sequence). CDR3 protein: CSASPGGGEKLFF. The CDR3 nucleotides are TGCAGTGCGTCTCCCGGGGGAGGTGAAAAACTGTTTTTT.

This clonotype was recorded many times. The chain uses TRBV12-3 or TRBV12-4 and TRBJ2-3; 7 bases match TRBD2. This CDR3 has 15 amino acids. V dropped 1 base and J dropped 3; count of bases not matched to a gene: 4. The DNA for the CDR3 is TGTGCCAGCAGTTTAGGGGCCGGGAGGACAGATACGCAGTATTTT. It yields the protein CASSLGAGRTDTQYF.

Relative to its sample, this clonotype is large. The rearrangement joins TRBV20-1 to TRBJ1-1; D call uncertain. The V gene's germline CDR1 is DFQATT and CDR2 SNEGSKA (reference sequence). The CDR3 extends over 13 amino acids. Trimming took off 0 bases at V and 1 base at J, with 6 bases between the two ends. The CDR3 DNA follows: TGCAGTGCTAGAGACCAGGCGAACACTGAAGCTTTCTTT. This codes for CSARDQANTEAFF.

This clonotype has a handful of counts. CDR3: CASSLGWGSGNTIYF. For the CDR3, the DNA is TGTGCCAGCAGCTTAGGATGGGGCTCTGGAAACACCATATATTTT. The rearrangement joins TRBV7-2 to TRBJ1-3; D call uncertain. This CDR3 contains 15 residues. Germline V gene data show CDR1 as SGHTA and CDR2 as FQGNSA. Trimming shortened V by 1 base and J by 0 bases, and 7 bases separated the two germline ends.

This clonotype was counted a few times. The chain combines TRBV5-1 with TRBJ2-7; D is perhaps TRBD2 (6 bases). CDR1 is SGHRS and CDR2 is YFSETQ in the germline V gene. This CDR3 contains 13 residues. Trimming stripped 3 bases from V and 7 bases from J, with 14 bases between. CDR3 residues: CASSYRDSLEQYF. Written as DNA, the CDR3 is TGCGCCAGCAGCTACCGGGACTCCCTAGAGCAGTACTTC.

The V gene is TRBV20-1, the J gene TRBJ1-6; D uncertain. The CDR3 runs to 14 residues. The V gene lost 6 bases and the J gene lost 6 bases, with 15 bases spanning the gap. From germline, CDR1 is DFQATT and CDR2 SNEGSKA (reference sequence). CDR3 region: CSATTIGVNSPLHF. CDR3 nucleotide sequence: TGCAGTGCCACCACCATCGGGGTTAATTCACCCCTCCACTTT.

Points on this clonotype: A junction end diverges from the germline sequence, so it may reflect a read error. The chain recombines TRBV11-1 with TRBJ2-2; D is unclear. CDR1 is SGHAT, CDR2 FQDESV, per germline (reference sequence). CDR3 length: 15 residues. In DNA, the CDR3 is TGTGCCAGCTGCTTAACCTCGGTAAACACCGGGGAGCTGTTTTTT. Translating gives CASCLTSVNTGELFF.